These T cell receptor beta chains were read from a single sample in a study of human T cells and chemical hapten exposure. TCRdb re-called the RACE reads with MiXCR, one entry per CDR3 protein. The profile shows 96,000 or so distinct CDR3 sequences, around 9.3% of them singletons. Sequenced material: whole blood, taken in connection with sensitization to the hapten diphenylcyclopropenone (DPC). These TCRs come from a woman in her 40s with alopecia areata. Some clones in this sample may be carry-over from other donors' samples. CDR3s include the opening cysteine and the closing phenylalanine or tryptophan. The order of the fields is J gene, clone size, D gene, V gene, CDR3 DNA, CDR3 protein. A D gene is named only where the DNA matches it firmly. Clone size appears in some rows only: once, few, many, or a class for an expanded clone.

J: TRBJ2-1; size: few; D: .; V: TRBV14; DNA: TGTGCCAGCAGCCAAGAACAGAGCTCCTACAATGAGCAGTTCTTC; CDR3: CASSQEQSSYNEQFF
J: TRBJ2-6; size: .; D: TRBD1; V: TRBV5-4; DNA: TGTGCCAGCAGCCGCGACAGGGCTGGGGCCAACGTCCTGACTTTC; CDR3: CASSRDRAGANVLTF
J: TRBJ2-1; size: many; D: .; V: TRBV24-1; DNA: TGTGCCACCAGTGATTCCGCTCGACAGCGGGCGTTCTTC; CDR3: CATSDSARQRAFF
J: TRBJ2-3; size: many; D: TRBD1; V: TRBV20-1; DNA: TGCAGTGCAACCCGGACAGGGGGAGGTTCAACAGATACGCAGTATTTT; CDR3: CSATRTGGGSTDTQYF
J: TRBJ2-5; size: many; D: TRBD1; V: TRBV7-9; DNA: TGTGCCCTTCAAATGGGACAGATTCGAGAGACCCAGTACTTC; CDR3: CALQMGQIRETQYF
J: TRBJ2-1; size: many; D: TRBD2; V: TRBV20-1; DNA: TGCAGTGCTAGATCCCGGACTAGCCTTGAGCAGTTCTTC; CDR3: CSARSRTSLEQFF
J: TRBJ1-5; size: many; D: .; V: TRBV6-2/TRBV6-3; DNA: TGTGCCAGCAGTTACTCGAGGGGTTACGGCAATCAGCCCCAGCATTTT; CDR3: CASSYSRGYGNQPQHF
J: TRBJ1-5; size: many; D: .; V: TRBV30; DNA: TGTGCCTGGAGTGTAAGAATGGGCCCCCTTAGCAATCAGCCCCAGCATTTT; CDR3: CAWSVRMGPLSNQPQHF
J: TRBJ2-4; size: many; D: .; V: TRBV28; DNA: TGTGCCAGCAGTTTCGGCAGGAGGGTGCACATTCAGTACTTC; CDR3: CASSFGRRVHIQYF
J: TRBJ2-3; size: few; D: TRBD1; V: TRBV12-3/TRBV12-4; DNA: TGTGCCAGCAGTTCACCGGGACAGGGGATTGAGGGCACAGATACGCAGTATTTT; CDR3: CASSSPGQGIEGTDTQYF
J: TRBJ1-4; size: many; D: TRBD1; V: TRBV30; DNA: TGTGCCTTCAAGGGACAGGGGGCGGGAGCAACTAATGAAAAACTGTTTTTT; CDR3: CAFKGQGAGATNEKLFF
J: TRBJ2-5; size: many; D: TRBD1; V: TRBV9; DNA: TGTGCCAGCAGTGCAGGGACAGTCCTAGGGTGGGAGACCCAGTACTTC; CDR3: CASSAGTVLGWETQYF
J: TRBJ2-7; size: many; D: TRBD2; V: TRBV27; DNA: TGTGCCAGCAGTCCAAGCGGGAGGGGATCTCGGGAGCAGTACTTC; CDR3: CASSPSGRGSREQYF
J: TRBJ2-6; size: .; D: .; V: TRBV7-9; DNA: TGTGCCAGCAGCCCCCCCGGACGGAAAGCTGGGGCCAACGTCCTGACTTTC; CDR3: CASSPPGRKAGANVLTF
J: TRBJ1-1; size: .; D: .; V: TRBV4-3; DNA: TGCGCCAGCAGCCAAGAGGGGGCGAACACTGAAGCTTTCTTT; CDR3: CASSQEGANTEAFF
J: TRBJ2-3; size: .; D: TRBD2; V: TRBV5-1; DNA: TGCGCCAGCAGCGTACGGACTAGCGGGACTAGCACAGATACGCAGTATTTT; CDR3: CASSVRTSGTSTDTQYF
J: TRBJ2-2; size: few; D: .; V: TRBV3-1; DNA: TGTGCCAGCAGCCAAGATCTTAGAAACACCGGGGAGCTGTTTTTT; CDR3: CASSQDLRNTGELFF
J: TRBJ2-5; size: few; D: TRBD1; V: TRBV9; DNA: TGTGCCAGCAGCATTGGACAGGGTAAAGAGACCCAGTACTTC; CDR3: CASSIGQGKETQYF
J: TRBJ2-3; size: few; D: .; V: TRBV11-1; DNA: TGTGCCAGCAGCTTAGGGGAAGCAGTTCCGCAGTATTTT; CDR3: CASSLGEAVPQYF
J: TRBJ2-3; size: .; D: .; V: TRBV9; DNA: TGTGCCAGCAGCGTAGCTCCAGAGCCCTCCTATACGCAGTATTTT; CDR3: CASSVAPEPSYTQYF
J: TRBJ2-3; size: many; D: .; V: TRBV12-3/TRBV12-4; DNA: TGTGCCAGCAGACGTGAGGGCACAGATACGCAGTATTTT; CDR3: CASRREGTDTQYF
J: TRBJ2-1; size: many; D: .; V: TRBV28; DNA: TGTGCCAGCAGTCTAGTGCGCAATGAGCAGTTCTTC; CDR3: CASSLVRNEQFF
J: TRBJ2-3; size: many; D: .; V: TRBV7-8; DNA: TGTGCCAGCAGCTTAGGGACAGCACAAGATACGCAGTATTTT; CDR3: CASSLGTAQDTQYF
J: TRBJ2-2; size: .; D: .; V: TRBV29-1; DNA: TGCAGCGTTGGGATGGTGAGGACCGGGGAGCTGTTTTTT; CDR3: CSVGMVRTGELFF
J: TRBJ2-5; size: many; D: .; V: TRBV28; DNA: TGTGCCAGCAGCCCGGGCTTTAATATGGAGACCCAGTACTTC; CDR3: CASSPGFNMETQYF
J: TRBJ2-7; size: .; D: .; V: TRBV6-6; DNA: TGTGCCAGCAGTCGAAACACTGCAAGTTACCACGAGCAGTACTTC; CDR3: CASSRNTASYHEQYF
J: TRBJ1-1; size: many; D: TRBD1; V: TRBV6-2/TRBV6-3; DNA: TGTGCCAGCAGGCCCTCGACAGGGCCCTCCACTGAAGCTTTCTTT; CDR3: CASRPSTGPSTEAFF
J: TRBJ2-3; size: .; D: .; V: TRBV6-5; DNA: TGTGCCAGCAGTTACGCAGCGGAGGGGGTATATACGCAGTATTTT; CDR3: CASSYAAEGVYTQYF
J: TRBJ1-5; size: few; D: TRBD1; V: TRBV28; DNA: TGTGCCAGCAGGACCGGGACAGGGGCATTGGGCAATCAGCCCCAGCATTTT; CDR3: CASRTGTGALGNQPQHF
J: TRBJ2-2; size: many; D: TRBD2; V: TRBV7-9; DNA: TGTGCCAGCAGCTTCCCCTCCCAGATCAGCGGGAGGGCCGGGGAGCTGTTTTTT; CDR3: CASSFPSQISGRAGELFF
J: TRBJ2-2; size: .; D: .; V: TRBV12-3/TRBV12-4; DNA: TGTGCCAGCTCGGTGAGGGGGGAGCTGTTTTTT; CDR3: CASSVRGELFF
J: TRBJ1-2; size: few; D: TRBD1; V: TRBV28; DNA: TGTGCCAGCAGTTTCCCCGGGACAGGGAGGTATGGCTACACCTTC; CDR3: CASSFPGTGRYGYTF
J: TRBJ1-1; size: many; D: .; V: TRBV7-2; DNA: TGTGCCAGCAGCTTAGATCGAGGGGATGCTTTCTTT; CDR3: CASSLDRGDAFF
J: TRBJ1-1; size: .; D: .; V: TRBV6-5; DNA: TGTGCCAGCAGTTACGGGAGCACTGAAGCTTTCTTT; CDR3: CASSYGSTEAFF
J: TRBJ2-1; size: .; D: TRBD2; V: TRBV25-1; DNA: TGTGCCAGCAGTGAAACTACTAGCGGGACTTCCTACAATGAGCAGTTCTTC; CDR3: CASSETTSGTSYNEQFF
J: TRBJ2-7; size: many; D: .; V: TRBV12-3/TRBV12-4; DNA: TGTGCCAGCAGTTTTGGGAGCTACGAGCAGTACTTC; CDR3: CASSFGSYEQYF
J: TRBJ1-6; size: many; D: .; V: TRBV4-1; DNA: TGCGCCAGCAGCCAAGATGTCAGGAGTTCACCCCTCCACTTT; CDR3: CASSQDVRSSPLHF
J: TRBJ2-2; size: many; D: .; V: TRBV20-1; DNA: TGCAGTGCTAGACGTCGTCGGGGATCGAACACCGGGGAGCTGTTTTTT; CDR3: CSARRRRGSNTGELFF
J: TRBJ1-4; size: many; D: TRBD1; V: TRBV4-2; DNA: TGTGCCAGCGGTTCTCGACAGGGTGCCCCAACTAATGAAAAACTGTTTTTT; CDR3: CASGSRQGAPTNEKLFF
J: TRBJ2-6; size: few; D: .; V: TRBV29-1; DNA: TGCAGCGTCAGATTTATAAGCTCTGGGGCCAACGTCCTGACTTTC; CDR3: CSVRFISSGANVLTF
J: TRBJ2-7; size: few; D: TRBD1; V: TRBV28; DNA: TGTGCCAGCACCTCCGGGACAGGGGGCTACGAGCAGTACTTC; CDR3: CASTSGTGGYEQYF
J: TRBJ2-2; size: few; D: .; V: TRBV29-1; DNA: TGCAGCGTTGCGTTTACCGGGGAGCTGTTTTTT; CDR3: CSVAFTGELFF
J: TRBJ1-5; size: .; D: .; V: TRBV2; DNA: TGTGCCAGCAGTGAAGCGCTTGGAGTTCAGCCCCAGCATTTT; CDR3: CASSEALGVQPQHF
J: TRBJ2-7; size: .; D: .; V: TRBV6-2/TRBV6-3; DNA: TGTGCCAGCAGCAGGGACCGTCGCGAGCAGTACTTC; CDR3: CASSRDRREQYF
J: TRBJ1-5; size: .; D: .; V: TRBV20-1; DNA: TGCAGTGCTAGAGATTGGAGACAGTCCAATCAGCCCCAGCATTTT; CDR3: CSARDWRQSNQPQHF
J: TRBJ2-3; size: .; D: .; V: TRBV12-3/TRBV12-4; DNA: TGTGCCAGCAGTGGTCACTACACAGATACGCAGTATTTT; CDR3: CASSGHYTDTQYF
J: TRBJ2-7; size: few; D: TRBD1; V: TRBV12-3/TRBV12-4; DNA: TGTGCCAGCCGAGCGGGACAGGGGGCCTACGAGCAGTACTTC; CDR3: CASRAGQGAYEQYF
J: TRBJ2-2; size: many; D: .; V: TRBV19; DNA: TGTGCCAGTAGTATAAATCCCCCCGGCTCCGGGGAGCTGTTTTTT; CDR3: CASSINPPGSGELFF
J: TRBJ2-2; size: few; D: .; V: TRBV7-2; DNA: TGTGCCAGCAGCCCCCGACAGGATCCCACCGGGGAGCTGTTTTTT; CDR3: CASSPRQDPTGELFF